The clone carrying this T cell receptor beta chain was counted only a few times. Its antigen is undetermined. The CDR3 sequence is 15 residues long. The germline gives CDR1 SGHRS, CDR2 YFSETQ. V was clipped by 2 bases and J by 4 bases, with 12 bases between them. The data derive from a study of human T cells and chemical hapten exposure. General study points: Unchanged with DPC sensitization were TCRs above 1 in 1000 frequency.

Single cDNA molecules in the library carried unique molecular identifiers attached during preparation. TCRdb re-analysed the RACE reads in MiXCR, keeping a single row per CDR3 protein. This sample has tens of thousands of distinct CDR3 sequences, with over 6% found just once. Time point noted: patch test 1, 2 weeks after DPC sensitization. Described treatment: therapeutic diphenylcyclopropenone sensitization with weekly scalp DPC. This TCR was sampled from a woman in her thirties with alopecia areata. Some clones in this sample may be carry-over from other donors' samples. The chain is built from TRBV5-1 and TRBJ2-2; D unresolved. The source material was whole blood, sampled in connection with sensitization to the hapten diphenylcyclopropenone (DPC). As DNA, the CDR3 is TGCGCCAGCAGCTTCACTGTCGGTAGCACCGGGGAGCTGTTTTTT. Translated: CASSFTVGSTGELFF. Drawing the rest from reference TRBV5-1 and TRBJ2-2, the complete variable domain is KAGVTQTPRYLIKTRGQQVTLSCSPISGHRSVSWYQQTPGQGLQFLFEYFSETQRNKGNFPGRFSGRQFSNSRSEMNVSTLELGDSALYLCASSFTVGSTGELFFGEGSRLTVL.